Presented here are 22 T cell receptor beta chains from one specimen sequenced in a study of blood T cell repertoires in COVID-19. The data were produced by immunoSEQ multiplex PCR, yet TCRdb's version contains in-frame clones alone and is incomplete. The table lists some 170,000 clones, about 81% of them singletons, with about 8.4% in the top ten. Material for sequencing was peripheral blood. The receptor set was obtained from a woman in her 70s with acute or convalescent COVID-19.

The chain links TRBV19 to TRBJ2-2; 8 positions agree with TRBD1. Germline CDR1 and CDR2: LNHDA and SQIVND (reference sequence). Losses at the gene ends were 5 bases for V and 5 bases for J; bases not matched to a gene: 7. CDR3 size: 15 residues. In DNA form, the CDR3 reads TGTGCCAGTAGTCCCACAGGGGGTTGGACCGGGGAGCTGTTTTTT. Its translation: CASSPTGGWTGELFF.

The CDR3 protein is CASSEAPGGVYGYTF. The CDR3 nucleotides are TGTGCCAGCAGTGAAGCGCCAGGGGGCGTCTATGGCTACACCTTC. The chain links TRBV6-1 to TRBJ1-2; 8 bases agree with TRBD1. The CDR3 extends over 15 amino acids. Germline V gene lookup returns CDR1 MNHNS and CDR2 SASEGT. Germline trimming cut 0 bases from V and 4 bases from J; bases unmatched to any gene: 4.

This rearrangement joins TRBV15 to TRBJ1-4; perhaps TRBD1 as D (5 bases). This CDR3 is 16 amino acids long. Looked up from germline, CDR1 is LNHNV and CDR2 is YYDKDF (reference sequence). Trimming removed 0 bases from V and 6 bases from J, with 14 bases in between. The CDR3 loop is CATSRDSRGRDEKLFF. The CDR3 coding sequence is TGTGCCACCAGCAGAGATTCGCGGGGGAGGGATGAAAAACTGTTTTTT.

In its sample, this clone was seen a few times. This sequence joins TRBV11-3 and TRBJ2-1; unclear D gene. The CDR3 consists of 14 residues. Germline assignment: CDR1 SGHNT and CDR2 YENEEA. V was trimmed by 2 bases and J by 7 bases, leaving 12 bases between them. Written as DNA, the CDR3 is TGTGCCAGCAGCTTAAATCAGGTCTGGAATGAGCAGTTCTTC. This encodes CASSLNQVWNEQFF.

The V call is TRBV7-2, the J call TRBJ2-1; weak D call: TRBD2 (5 bases). Between the trimmed V and J ends, which lost 6 bases and 5 bases, there was a span of 20 bases. This CDR3 has 16 residues. Germline lookup yields CDR1 SGHTA and CDR2 FQGNSA. CDR3 in DNA: TGTGCCAGCAGGGATAACCCGGGAATCCTGAACAATGAGCAGTTCTTC. Amino acid sequence: CASRDNPGILNNEQFF.

The V call is TRBV7-2, the J call TRBJ1-5; 10 nucleotides line up with TRBD1. Germline loops: CDR1 SGHTA, CDR2 FQGNSA. The V gene end was trimmed by 4 bases and the J gene end by 4 bases; junction bases not matched to a gene: 4. The length of the CDR3 is 15 residues. As DNA, the CDR3 is TGTGCCAGCAGCTCTCCGGACAGGGGGAATCAGCCCCAGCATTTT. Protein sequence: CASSSPDRGNQPQHF.

This chain uses TRBV30 with TRBJ2-1; 7 positions agree with TRBD2. V trimming: 5 bases; J trimming: 4 bases; junction bases outside the gene matches: 2. CDR3 size: 12 residues. Per germline, CDR1 GTSNPN and CDR2 SVGIG (reference sequence). The CDR3 DNA is TGTGCCTGGTGGGGGGGGTACAATGAGCAGTTCTTC. This encodes CAWWGGYNEQFF.

With regard to this clone: The same CDR3 also results from other DNA sequences found in this sample. The chain combines TRBV4-3 with TRBJ1-5, with no clear D. Germline V gives CDR1 LGHNA, CDR2 YSLEER. V was cut by 0 bases and J by 1 base, with 10 bases left in between. The CDR3 totals 16 residues. In DNA form, the CDR3 reads TGCGCCAGCAGCCAAGAGGCGGGAGCCAGCAATCAGCCCCAGCATTTT. It is translated as CASSQEAGASNQPQHF.

This clone was found a few times. The chain links TRBV7-8 to TRBJ1-5, with D maybe TRBD1 (5 bases). Trimming shortened V by 3 bases and J by 0 bases, and 15 bases separated the two germline ends. CDR3 length equals 17 residues. Germline lookup yields CDR1 SGHVS and CDR2 FQNEAQ. CDR3 protein: CASSFDSFGYSNQPQHF. The CDR3 DNA follows: TGTGCCAGCAGCTTCGACAGTTTTGGGTATAGCAATCAGCCCCAGCATTTT.

The DNA of the CDR3 is TGTGCCAGCAGCTTGGGCGTGGACACTGAAGCTTTCTTT. Translation gives CASSLGVDTEAFF. The V and J genes are TRBV5-6 and TRBJ1-1; D unresolved. The CDR3 consists of 13 residues. The V and J ends lost 0 bases and 3 bases respectively, with 6 bases between them. CDR1 is SGHDT and CDR2 is YYEEEE in the germline V gene.

The genes are TRBV6-5 and TRBJ2-1; 7 nucleotides match TRBD2. CDR3 size: 15 residues. Germline CDR1 MNHEY, CDR2 SVGAGI. The trim removed 4 bases at V and 7 bases at J, leaving 10 bases unmatched. CDR3: CASSSYPPGGNEQFF. CDR3 bases: TGTGCCAGCAGTTCCTATCCTCCCGGGGGGAATGAGCAGTTCTTC.

A remark on this clone: A read error may produce the germline difference seen at one junction end. The chain links TRBV2 to TRBJ2-1; 8 bases agree with TRBD2. CDR1 and CDR2 (germline): SNHLY, FYNNEI. The CDR3 is 16 amino acids. The CDR3 is CASSPHGKLAEGFFLF. CDR3 coding DNA: TGTGCCAGCAGCCCCCATGGTAAACTAGCGGAGGGCTTCTTCCTCTTC.

This clone was recorded only once. This rearrangement joins TRBV5-1 to TRBJ1-1, with a possible D match to TRBD1 (5 bases). The germline CDR1 and CDR2 sequences are SGHRS and YFSETQ. The V end lost 3 bases, the J end lost 0 bases, and 12 bases lay between the germline ends. The CDR3 is 15 amino acids. This CDR3 reads CASSSGGFMNTEAFF. Written as DNA, the CDR3 is TGCGCCAGCAGCTCCGGGGGGTTCATGAACACTGAAGCTTTCTTT.

The chain combines TRBV11-3 with TRBJ2-3; TRBD2 matches at 7 bases. CDR1 and CDR2 (germline): SGHNT, YENEEA. The V gene end was trimmed by 0 bases and the J gene end by 5 bases; junction bases not matched to a gene: 11. The length of the CDR3 is 17 residues. CDR3: CASSLEGTTRGGDTQYF. The CDR3 DNA sequence: TGTGCCAGCAGCTTAGAAGGGACTACCCGCGGGGGAGATACGCAGTATTTT.

The chain is built from TRBV6-5 and TRBJ2-1; D is uncertain. Deletions cut 5 bases from V and 0 bases from J, with 5 bases between. CDR1 MNHEY and CDR2 SVGAGI come from the germline V gene. The CDR3 spans 13 residues. CDR3 sequence reads: CASSLDSYNEQFF. CDR3 in DNA: TGTGCCAGCAGTCTAGACTCCTACAATGAGCAGTTCTTC.

The chain carries TRBV10-3 and TRBJ2-7; 8 bases line up with TRBD2. This CDR3 region has 15 residues. Germline loops: CDR1 ENHRY, CDR2 SYGVKD. V shed 3 bases, J shed 2 bases, and the junction held 6 bases outside the gene matches. CDR3 nucleotides: TGTGCCATCAGTGAAGGGTTAGCGGGAACCTACGAGCAGTACTTC. Translating it yields CAISEGLAGTYEQYF.

There are many counts of this clone. The V gene is TRBV7-9, the J gene TRBJ1-2; D is undetermined. There are 18 residues in the CDR3. Germline lookup yields CDR1 SEHNR and CDR2 FQNEAQ (reference sequence). Trimming shortened V by 5 bases and J by 3 bases, and 25 bases separated the two germline ends. CDR3 bases: TGTGCCAGCAGCCCCCAAAGACGGGTCCAACTAACTGACTATGGCTACACCTTC. Its translation: CASSPQRRVQLTDYGYTF.

This clone was recorded once. V usage is TRBV29-1 and J usage is TRBJ1-1, with 7 bases fitting TRBD1. Germline CDR1 and CDR2: SQVTM and ANQGSEA. The junction had 5 bases not matched to a gene; V was cut back by 3 bases and J by 7 bases. The CDR3 is made up of 12 amino acids. The CDR3 region is CSVDVGGIEAFF. As DNA, the CDR3 is TGCAGCGTTGATGTAGGGGGCATTGAAGCTTTCTTT.

This rearrangement joins TRBV11-2 to TRBJ1-1; the match to TRBD1 covers 8 bases. This CDR3 region has 14 residues. Germline V gene sequence: CDR1 SGHAT, CDR2 FQNNGV. V shed 7 bases, J shed 1 base, and the junction held 5 bases outside the gene matches. The CDR3 here is CASILTGANTEAFF. The DNA of the CDR3 is TGTGCCAGCATCCTGACAGGGGCGAACACTGAAGCTTTCTTT. The full variable domain, with the rest looked up from reference TRBV11-2 and TRBJ1-1, is EAGVAQSPRYKIIEKRQSVAFWCNPISGHATLYWYQQILGQGPKLLIQFQNNGVVDDSQLPKDRFSAERLKGVDSTLKIQPAKLEDSAVYLCASILTGANTEAFFGQGTRLTVV.

The chain employs TRBV6-2 or TRBV6-3 and TRBJ1-6, with 9 positions matching TRBD1. The CDR3 covers 16 residues. The V segment lost 5 bases and the J segment 7 bases; nucleotides outside the gene matches: 9. Germline-derived CDR1 and CDR2 are MNHEY and SVGEGT. The CDR3 sequence is CASSTPPGQGNSPLHF. CDR3 sequence (DNA): TGTGCCAGCAGTACACCCCCGGGACAGGGAAATTCACCCCTCCACTTT.

The chain has TRBV4-3 and TRBJ2-1, with 8 bases that match TRBD2. CDR1 is LGHNA and CDR2 is YSLEER in the germline V gene. After removal of 1 base from V and 4 bases from J, the junction contained 3 bases not matched to a gene. The CDR3 runs 15 residues. The CDR3 spells CASSQGLATYNEQFF. CDR3 bases: TGCGCCAGCAGCCAAGGACTAGCGACTTACAATGAGCAGTTCTTC.

The rearrangement links TRBV7-9 to TRBJ1-6, with a possible D match to TRBD1 (6 bases). The CDR3 is made up of 14 amino acids. Looked up from germline, CDR1 is SEHNR and CDR2 is FQNEAQ (reference sequence). V was cut by 5 bases and J by 9 bases, with 14 bases left in between. CDR3 sequence (DNA): TGTGCCAGCAGCGATGACAGGATCACTTCACCCCTCCACTTT. Amino acids: CASSDDRITSPLHF.